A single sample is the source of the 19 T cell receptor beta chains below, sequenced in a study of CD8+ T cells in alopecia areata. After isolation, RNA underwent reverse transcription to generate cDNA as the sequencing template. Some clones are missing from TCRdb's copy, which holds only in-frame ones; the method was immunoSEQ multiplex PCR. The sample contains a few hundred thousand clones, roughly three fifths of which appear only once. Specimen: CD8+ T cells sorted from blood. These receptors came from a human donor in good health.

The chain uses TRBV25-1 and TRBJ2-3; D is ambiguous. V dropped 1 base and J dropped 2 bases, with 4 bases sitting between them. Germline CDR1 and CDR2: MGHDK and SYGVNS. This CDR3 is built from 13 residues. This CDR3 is CASSELHTDTQYF. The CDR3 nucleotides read TGTGCCAGCAGTGAATTACACACAGATACGCAGTATTTT.

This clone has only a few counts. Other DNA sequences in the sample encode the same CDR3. As DNA, the CDR3 is TGTGCCAGCAGCTTAGGGGGTGGCAATCAGCCCCAGCATTTT. Its translation is CASSLGGGNQPQHF. The V gene is TRBV7-9, the J gene TRBJ1-5; D not certain. V gave up 1 base and J gave up 2 bases, with 6 bases separating them. Germline values: CDR1 SEHNR, CDR2 FQNEAQ (reference sequence). The CDR3 sequence is 14 residues long.

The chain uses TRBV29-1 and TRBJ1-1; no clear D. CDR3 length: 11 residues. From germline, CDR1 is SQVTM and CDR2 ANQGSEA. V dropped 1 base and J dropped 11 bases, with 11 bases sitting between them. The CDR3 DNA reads TGCAGCGTTGAAGTGAGCCGTCGGGCTTTCTTT. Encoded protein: CSVEVSRRAFF.

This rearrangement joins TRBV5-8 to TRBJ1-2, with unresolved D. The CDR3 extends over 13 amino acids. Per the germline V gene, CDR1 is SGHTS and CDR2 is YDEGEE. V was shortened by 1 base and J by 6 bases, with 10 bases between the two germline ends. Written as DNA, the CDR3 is TGTGCCAGCAGCTTGAGGCCTAGGGATGGCTACACCTTC. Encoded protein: CASSLRPRDGYTF.

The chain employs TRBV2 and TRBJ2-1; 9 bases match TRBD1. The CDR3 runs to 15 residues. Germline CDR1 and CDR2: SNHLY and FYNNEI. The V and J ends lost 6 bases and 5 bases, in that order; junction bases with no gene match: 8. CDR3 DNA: TGTGCCAGCAGCCAGGGACAGGGCGCCCACAATGAGCAGTTCTTC. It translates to CASSQGQGAHNEQFF.

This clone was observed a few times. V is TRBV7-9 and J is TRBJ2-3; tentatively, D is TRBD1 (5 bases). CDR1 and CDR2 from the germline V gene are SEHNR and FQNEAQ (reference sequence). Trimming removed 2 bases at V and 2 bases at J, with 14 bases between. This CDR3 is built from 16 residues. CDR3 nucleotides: TGTGCCAGCAGCTTACGGTGGGGCAGTAACACAGATACGCAGTATTTT. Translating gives CASSLRWGSNTDTQYF.

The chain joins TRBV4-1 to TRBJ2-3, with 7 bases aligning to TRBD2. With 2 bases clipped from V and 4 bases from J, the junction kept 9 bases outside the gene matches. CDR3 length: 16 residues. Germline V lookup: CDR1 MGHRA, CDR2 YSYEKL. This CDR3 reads CASSQIRQGGADTQYF. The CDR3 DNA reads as TGCGCCAGCAGCCAAATCCGGCAGGGAGGGGCAGATACGCAGTATTTT.

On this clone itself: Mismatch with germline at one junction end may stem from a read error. The CDR3 region is CASSLTPSSYEQYF. In nucleotides, the CDR3 is TGCGCCAGCAGCTTAACTCCTAGCTCCTACGAGCAGTACTTC. The chain joins TRBV7-6 to TRBJ2-7; D is unclear. The V gene's germline CDR1 is SGHVS and CDR2 FNYEAQ. CDR3 size: 14 residues.

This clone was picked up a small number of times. The DNA for the CDR3 is TGTGCCAGCAGGGTAGACAGGGGTGGCCACGAGCAGTACTTC. Its protein is CASRVDRGGHEQYF. V is TRBV2 and J is TRBJ2-7; 8 nucleotides line up with TRBD1. The germline V gene encodes CDR1 SNHLY and CDR2 FYNNEI. This CDR3 has 14 residues. J lost 5 bases, V lost 6 bases, and 9 bases had no gene match.

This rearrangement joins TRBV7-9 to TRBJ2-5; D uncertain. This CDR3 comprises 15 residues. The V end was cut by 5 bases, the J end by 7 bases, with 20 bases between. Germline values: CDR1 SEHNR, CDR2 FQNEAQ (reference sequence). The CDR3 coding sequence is TGTGCCAGCAGCCCTGGAGATGACTCCTCTAGGACCCAGTACTTC. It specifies CASSPGDDSSRTQYF.

The CDR3 region has the DNA TGTGCCAGCAGTGAAGAAGGACTAGCGGGGGAACCCTACAATGAGCAGTTCTTC. As protein: CASSEEGLAGEPYNEQFF. The chain combines TRBV2 with TRBJ2-1; 13 bases match TRBD2. V trimming: 1 base; J trimming: 2 bases; junction bases outside the gene matches: 5. This CDR3 has 18 amino acids. Germline assignment: CDR1 SNHLY and CDR2 FYNNEI.

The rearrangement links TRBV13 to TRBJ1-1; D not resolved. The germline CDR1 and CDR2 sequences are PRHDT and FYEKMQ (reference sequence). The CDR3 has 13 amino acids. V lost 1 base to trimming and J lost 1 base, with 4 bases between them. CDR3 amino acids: CASSLEGNTEAFF. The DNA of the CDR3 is TGTGCCAGCAGCTTAGAGGGGAACACTGAAGCTTTCTTT.

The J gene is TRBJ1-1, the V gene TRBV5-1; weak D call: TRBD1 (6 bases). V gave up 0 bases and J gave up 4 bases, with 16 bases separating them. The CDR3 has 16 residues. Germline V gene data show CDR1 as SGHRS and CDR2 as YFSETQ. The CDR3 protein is CASSLDDRLLGTEAFF. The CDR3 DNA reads TGCGCCAGCAGCTTGGACGACAGGTTGTTGGGCACTGAAGCTTTCTTT. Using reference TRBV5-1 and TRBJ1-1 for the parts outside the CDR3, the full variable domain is KAGVTQTPRYLIKTRGQQVTLSCSPISGHRSVSWYQQTPGQGLQFLFEYFSETQRNKGNFPGRFSGRQFSNSRSEMNVSTLELGDSALYLCASSLDDRLLGTEAFFGQGTRLTVV.

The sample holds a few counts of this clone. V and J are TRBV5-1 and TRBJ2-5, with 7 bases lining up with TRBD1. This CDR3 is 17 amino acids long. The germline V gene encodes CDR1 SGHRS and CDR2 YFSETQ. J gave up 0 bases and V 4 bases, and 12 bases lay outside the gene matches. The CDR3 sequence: CASSGTEGAPYQETQYF. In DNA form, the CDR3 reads TGCGCCAGCAGCGGAACCGAGGGGGCCCCGTACCAAGAGACCCAGTACTTC.

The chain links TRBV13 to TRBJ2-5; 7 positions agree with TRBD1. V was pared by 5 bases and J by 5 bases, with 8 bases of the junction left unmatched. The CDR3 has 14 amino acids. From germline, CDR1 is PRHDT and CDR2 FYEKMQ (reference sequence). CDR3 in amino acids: CASSRRQGRETQYF. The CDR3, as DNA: TGTGCCAGCAGCCGACGACAGGGTCGGGAGACCCAGTACTTC.

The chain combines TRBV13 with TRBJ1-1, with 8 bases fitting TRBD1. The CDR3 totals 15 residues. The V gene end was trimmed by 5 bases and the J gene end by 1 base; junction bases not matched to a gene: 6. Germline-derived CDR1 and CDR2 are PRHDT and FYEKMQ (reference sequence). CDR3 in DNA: TGTGCCAGCAGCCCAGGAGGGACAGGGAACACTGAAGCTTTCTTT. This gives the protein CASSPGGTGNTEAFF.

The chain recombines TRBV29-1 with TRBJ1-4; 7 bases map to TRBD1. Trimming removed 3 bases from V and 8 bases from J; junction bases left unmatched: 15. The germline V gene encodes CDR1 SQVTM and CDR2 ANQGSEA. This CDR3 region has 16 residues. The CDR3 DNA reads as TGCAGCGTTGATATAATTAGTGGGACAGTCAGGGAAAAACTGTTTTTT. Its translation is CSVDIISGTVREKLFF. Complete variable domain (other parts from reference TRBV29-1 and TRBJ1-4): SAVISQKPSRDICQRGTSLTIQCQVDSQVTMMFWYRQQPGQSLTLIATANQGSEATYESGFVIDKFPISRPNLTFSTLTVSNMSPEDSSIYLCSVDIISGTVREKLFFGSGTQLSVL.

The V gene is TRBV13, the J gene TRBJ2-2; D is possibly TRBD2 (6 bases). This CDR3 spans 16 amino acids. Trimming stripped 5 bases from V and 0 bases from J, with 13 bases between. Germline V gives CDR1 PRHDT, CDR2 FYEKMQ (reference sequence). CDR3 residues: CASSPAGETNTGELFF. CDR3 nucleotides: TGTGCCAGCAGCCCAGCGGGCGAGACGAACACCGGGGAGCTGTTTTTT.

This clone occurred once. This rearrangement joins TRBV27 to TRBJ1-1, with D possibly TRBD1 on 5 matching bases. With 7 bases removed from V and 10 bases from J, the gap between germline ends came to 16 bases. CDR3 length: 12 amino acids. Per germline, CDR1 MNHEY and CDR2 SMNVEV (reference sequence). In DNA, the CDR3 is TGTGCCAGCACCTCGGGGGGAAATTTAGCTTTCTTT. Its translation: CASTSGGNLAFF.